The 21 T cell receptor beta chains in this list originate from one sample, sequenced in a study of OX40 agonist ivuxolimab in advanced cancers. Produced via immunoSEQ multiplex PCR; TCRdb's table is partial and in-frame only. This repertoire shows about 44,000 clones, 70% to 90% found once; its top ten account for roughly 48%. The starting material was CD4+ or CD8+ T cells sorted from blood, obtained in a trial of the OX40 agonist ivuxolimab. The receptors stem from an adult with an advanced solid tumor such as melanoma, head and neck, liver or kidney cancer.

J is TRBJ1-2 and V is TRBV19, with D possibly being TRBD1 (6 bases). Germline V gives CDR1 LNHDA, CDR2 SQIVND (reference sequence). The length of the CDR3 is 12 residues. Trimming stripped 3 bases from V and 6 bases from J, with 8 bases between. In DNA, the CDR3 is TGTGCCAGTAGTATTGGGGGCAATGGCTACACCTTC. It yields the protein CASSIGGNGYTF. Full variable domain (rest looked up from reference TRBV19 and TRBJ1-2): DGGITQSPKYLFRKEGQNVTLSCEQNLNHDAMYWYRQDPGQGLRLIYYSQIVNDFQKGDIAEGYSVSREKKESFPLTVTSAQKNPTAFYLCASSIGGNGYTFGSGTRLTVV.

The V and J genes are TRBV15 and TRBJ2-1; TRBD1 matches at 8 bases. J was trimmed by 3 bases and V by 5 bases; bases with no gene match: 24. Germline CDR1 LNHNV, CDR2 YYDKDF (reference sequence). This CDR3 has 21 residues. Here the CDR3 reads CATSLEKPQSLAGGFYNEQFF. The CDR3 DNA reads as TGTGCCACCAGCCTAGAAAAGCCCCAAAGTTTGGCAGGGGGCTTCTACAATGAGCAGTTCTTC. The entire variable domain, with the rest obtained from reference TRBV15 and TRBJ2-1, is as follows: DAMVIQNPRYQVTQFGKPVTLSCSQTLNHNVMYWYQQKSSQAPKLLFHYYDKDFNNEADTPDNFQSRRPNTSFCFLDIRSPGLGDTAMYLCATSLEKPQSLAGGFYNEQFFGPGTRLTVL.

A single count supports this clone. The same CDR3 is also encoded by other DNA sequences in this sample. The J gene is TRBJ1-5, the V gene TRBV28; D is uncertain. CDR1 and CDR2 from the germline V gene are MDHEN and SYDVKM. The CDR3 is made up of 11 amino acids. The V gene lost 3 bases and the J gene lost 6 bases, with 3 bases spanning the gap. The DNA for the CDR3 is TGTGCCAGCAGTTTCGGTCAGCCCCAGCATTTT. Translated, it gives CASSFGQPQHF.

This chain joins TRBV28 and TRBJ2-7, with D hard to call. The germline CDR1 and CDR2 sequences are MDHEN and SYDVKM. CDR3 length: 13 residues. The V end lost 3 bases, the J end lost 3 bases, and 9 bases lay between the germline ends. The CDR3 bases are TGTGCCAGCAGTTTCGCTAGTCGCTACGAGCAGTACTTC. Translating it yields CASSFASRYEQYF.

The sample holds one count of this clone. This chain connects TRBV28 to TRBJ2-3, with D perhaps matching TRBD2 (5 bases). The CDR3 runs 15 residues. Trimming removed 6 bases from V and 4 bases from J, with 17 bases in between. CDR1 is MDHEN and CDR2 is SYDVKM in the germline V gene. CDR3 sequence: CASRPLAMEADTQYF. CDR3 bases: TGTGCCAGCAGACCTCTAGCTATGGAGGCAGATACGCAGTATTTT.

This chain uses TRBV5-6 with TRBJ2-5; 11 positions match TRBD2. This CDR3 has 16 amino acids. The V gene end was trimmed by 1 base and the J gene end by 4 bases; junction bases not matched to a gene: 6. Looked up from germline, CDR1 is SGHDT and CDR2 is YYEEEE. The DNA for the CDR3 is TGTGCCAGCAGCTTGTCGGTAGCGGGGGGGCCAGAGACCCAGTACTTC. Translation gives CASSLSVAGGPETQYF. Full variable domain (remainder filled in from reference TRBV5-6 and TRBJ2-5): DAGVTQSPTHLIKTRGQQVTLRCSPKSGHDTVSWYQQALGQGPQFIFQYYEEEERQRGNFPDRFSGHQFPNYSSELNVNALLLGDSALYLCASSLSVAGGPETQYFGPGTRLLVL.

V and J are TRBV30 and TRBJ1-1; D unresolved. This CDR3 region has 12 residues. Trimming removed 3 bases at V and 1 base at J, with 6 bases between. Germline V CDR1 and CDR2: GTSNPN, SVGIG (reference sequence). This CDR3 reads CAWRYWNTEAFF. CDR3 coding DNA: TGTGCCTGGAGATATTGGAACACTGAAGCTTTCTTT. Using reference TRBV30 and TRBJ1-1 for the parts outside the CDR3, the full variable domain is SQTIHQWPATLVQPVGSPLSLECTVEGTSNPNLYWYRQAAGRGLQLLFYSVGIGQISSEVPQNLSASRPQDRQFILSSKKLLLSDSGFYLCAWRYWNTEAFFGQGTRLTVV.

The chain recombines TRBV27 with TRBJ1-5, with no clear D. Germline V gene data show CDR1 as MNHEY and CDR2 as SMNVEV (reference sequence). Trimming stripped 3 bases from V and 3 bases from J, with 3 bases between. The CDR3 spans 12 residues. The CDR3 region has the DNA TGTGCCAGCAGTTTCCCCAATCAGCCCCAGCATTTT. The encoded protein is CASSFPNQPQHF.

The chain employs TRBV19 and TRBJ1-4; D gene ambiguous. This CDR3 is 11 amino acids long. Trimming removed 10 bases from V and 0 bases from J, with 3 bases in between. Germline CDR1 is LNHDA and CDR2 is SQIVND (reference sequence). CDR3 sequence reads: CAISTNEKLFF. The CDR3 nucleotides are TGTGCCATATCAACTAATGAAAAACTGTTTTTT.

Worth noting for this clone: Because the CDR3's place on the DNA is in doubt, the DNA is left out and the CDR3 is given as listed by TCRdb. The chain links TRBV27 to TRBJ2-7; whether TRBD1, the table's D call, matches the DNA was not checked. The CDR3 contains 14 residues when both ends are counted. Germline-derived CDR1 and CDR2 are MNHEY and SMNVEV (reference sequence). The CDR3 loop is CASSSSAGWYEQYF.

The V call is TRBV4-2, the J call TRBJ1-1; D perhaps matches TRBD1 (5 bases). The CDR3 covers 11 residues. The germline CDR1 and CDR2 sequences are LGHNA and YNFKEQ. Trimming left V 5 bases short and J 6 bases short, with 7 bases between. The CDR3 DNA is TGTGCCAGCAGCGGGGGGGCTGAAGCTTTCTTT. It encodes CASSGGAEAFF.

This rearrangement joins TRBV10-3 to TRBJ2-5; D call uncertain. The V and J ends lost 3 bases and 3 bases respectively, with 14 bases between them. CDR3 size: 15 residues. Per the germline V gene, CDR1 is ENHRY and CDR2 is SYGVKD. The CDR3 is CAISDANRVEETQYF. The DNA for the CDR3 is TGTGCCATCAGTGACGCCAACCGGGTGGAAGAGACCCAGTACTTC.

The CDR3 nucleotides read TGCGCCAGCAGCCAATCCTCCCCAAGACAGGAAGATCGGGGCTACACCTTC. Protein: CASSQSSPRQEDRGYTF. The chain combines TRBV4-1 with TRBJ1-2; TRBD1 is a possible D gene (6 bases). Trimming left V 2 bases short and J 8 bases short, with 24 bases between. The CDR3 contains 17 residues. Germline-derived CDR1 and CDR2 are MGHRA and YSYEKL.

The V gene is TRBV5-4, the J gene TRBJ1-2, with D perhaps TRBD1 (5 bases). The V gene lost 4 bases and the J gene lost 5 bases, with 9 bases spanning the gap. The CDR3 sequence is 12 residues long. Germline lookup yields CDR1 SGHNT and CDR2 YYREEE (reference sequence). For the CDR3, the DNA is TGTGCCAGCAGCCCCCAGGGTTATGGCTACACCTTC. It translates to CASSPQGYGYTF.

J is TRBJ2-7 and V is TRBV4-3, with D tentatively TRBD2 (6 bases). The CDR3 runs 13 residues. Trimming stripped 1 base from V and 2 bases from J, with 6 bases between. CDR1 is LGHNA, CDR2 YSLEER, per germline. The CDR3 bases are TGCGCCAGCAGCCAAGGGGGGGCCTACGAGCAGTACTTC. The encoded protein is CASSQGGAYEQYF.

The CDR3 spells CATAGTGLHEQYF. CDR3 DNA: TGTGCCACCGCCGGGACAGGGCTTCACGAGCAGTACTTC. This chain uses TRBV28 with TRBJ2-7, with 9 nucleotides matching TRBD1. This CDR3 has 13 residues. Germline V lookup: CDR1 MDHEN, CDR2 SYDVKM. The V and J ends lost 10 bases and 5 bases, in that order; junction bases with no gene match: 9.

CDR3 sequence reads: CASSLTQGARDGYTF. The CDR3 coding sequence is TGTGCCAGCAGTTTGACACAGGGGGCGCGGGATGGCTACACCTTC. This chain uses TRBV27 with TRBJ1-2; TRBD1 matches at 9 bases. Germline CDR1 MNHEY, CDR2 SMNVEV (reference sequence). The CDR3 totals 15 residues. Trimming at V came to 3 bases and at J to 6 bases, leaving 8 bases not matched to a gene.

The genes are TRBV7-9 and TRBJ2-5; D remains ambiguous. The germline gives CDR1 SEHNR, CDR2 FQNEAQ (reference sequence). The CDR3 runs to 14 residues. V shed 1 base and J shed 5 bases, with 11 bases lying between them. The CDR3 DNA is TGTGCCAGCAGCTTAGGGGAAGGGATGGAGACCCAGTACTTC. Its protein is CASSLGEGMETQYF.

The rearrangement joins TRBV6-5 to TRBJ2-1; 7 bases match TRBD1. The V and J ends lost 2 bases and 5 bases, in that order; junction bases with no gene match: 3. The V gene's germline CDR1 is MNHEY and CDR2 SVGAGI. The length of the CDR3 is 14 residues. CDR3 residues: CASSYGTEDNEQFF. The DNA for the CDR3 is TGTGCCAGCAGTTACGGGACAGAAGACAATGAGCAGTTCTTC.

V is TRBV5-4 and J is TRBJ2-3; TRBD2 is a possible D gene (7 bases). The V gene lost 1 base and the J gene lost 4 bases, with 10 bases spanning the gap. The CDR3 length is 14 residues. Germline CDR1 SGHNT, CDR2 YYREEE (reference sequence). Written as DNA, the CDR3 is TGTGCCAGCAGCTTGTCGGGGGGCCCAGATACGCAGTATTTT. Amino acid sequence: CASSLSGGPDTQYF.

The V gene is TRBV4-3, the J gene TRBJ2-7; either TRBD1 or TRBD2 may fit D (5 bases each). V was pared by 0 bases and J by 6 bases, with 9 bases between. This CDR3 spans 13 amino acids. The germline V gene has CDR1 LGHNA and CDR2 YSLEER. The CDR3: CASSQDVGTEQYF. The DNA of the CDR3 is TGCGCCAGCAGCCAAGATGTGGGGACCGAGCAGTACTTC.